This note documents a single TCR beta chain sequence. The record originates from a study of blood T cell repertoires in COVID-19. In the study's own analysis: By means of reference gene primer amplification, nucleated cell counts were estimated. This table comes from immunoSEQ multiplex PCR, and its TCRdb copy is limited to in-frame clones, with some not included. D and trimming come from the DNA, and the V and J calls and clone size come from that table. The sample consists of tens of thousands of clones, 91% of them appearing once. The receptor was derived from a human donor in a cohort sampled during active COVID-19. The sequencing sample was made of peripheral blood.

This chain's CDR3 is CASSYLGRGSKNIQYF. DNA for the CDR3: TGTGCCAGCAGTTACTTGGGCAGGGGGAGTAAAAACATTCAGTACTTC. J is TRBJ2-4 and V is TRBV6-5; TRBD1 aligns across 7 bases. Germline V gene data show CDR1 as MNHEY and CDR2 as SVGAGI. The junction had 7 bases not matched to a gene; V was cut back by 1 base and J by 4 bases. CDR3 length: 16 residues.